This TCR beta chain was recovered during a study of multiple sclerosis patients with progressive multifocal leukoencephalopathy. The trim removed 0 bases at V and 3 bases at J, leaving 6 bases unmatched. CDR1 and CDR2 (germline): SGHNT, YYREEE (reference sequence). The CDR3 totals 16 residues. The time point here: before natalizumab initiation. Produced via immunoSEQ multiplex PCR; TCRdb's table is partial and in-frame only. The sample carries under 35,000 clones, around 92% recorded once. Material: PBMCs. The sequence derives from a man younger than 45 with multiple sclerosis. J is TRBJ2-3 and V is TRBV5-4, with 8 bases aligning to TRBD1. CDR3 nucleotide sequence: TGTGCCAGCAGCTTGGCGTTGGGGACAGGTACAGATACGCAGTATTTT. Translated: CASSLALGTGTDTQYF.